A selection of T cell receptor beta chains follows, all from one sample in a study of beta chain features in type 1 diabetes. Sequencing was performed with immunoSEQ multiplex PCR; in TCRdb, only in-frame clones are kept and a portion is missing. This table has about 340,000 clones, approximately 10% appearing once. The sequenced sample was central memory CD4+ T cells from blood. These TCRs come from a man younger than 45 with type 1 diabetes. Both conserved end residues are part of each CDR3. The order of the fields is J gene, V gene, CDR3 protein.

j_call: TRBJ2-5
v_call: TRBV11-2
cdr3_aa: CASSFLMETQYF

j_call: TRBJ2-4
v_call: TRBV7-2
cdr3_aa: CASSLVSGQENIQYF

j_call: TRBJ2-3
v_call: TRBV7-9
cdr3_aa: CASSLALSGYTDTQYF

j_call: TRBJ2-7
v_call: TRBV7-9
cdr3_aa: CASSLDHEQYF

j_call: TRBJ2-3
v_call: TRBV7-2
cdr3_aa: CASSLVGLAVSTDTQYF

j_call: TRBJ1-6
v_call: TRBV5-1
cdr3_aa: CASSLGTDNSPLHF

j_call: TRBJ2-5
v_call: TRBV7-2
cdr3_aa: CASSPSDRGETQYF

j_call: TRBJ1-6
v_call: TRBV7-9
cdr3_aa: CASSLGQPPNSPLHF

j_call: TRBJ2-5
v_call: TRBV23-1
cdr3_aa: CASSQVGSDYQETQYF

j_call: TRBJ2-7
v_call: TRBV2
cdr3_aa: CASSPRRWGGDEQYF

j_call: TRBJ2-5
v_call: TRBV18
cdr3_aa: CASSLQETQYF

j_call: TRBJ1-1
v_call: TRBV29-1
cdr3_aa: CSGQGNTEAFF

j_call: TRBJ1-6
v_call: TRBV7-2
cdr3_aa: CASSFTGGSYNSPLHF

j_call: TRBJ1-2
v_call: TRBV5-6
cdr3_aa: CASSSGTSGYTF

j_call: TRBJ2-1
v_call: TRBV10-3
cdr3_aa: CATLAGGVNEQFF

j_call: TRBJ2-5
v_call: TRBV5-1
cdr3_aa: CASSLDTGIQETQYF

j_call: TRBJ1-5
v_call: TRBV16
cdr3_aa: CASSQDAGRNQPQHF

j_call: TRBJ2-3
v_call: TRBV7-2
cdr3_aa: CASSSGLGDTDTQYF

j_call: TRBJ1-3
v_call: TRBV2
cdr3_aa: CASSEYSGNTIYF

j_call: TRBJ2-7
v_call: TRBV2
cdr3_aa: CASSGTGDEQYF

j_call: TRBJ1-5
v_call: TRBV2
cdr3_aa: CASKGGDQPQHF

j_call: TRBJ1-4
v_call: TRBV5-1
cdr3_aa: CASSLASPRGNEKLFF

j_call: TRBJ1-4
v_call: TRBV5-1
cdr3_aa: CASSSSEEKLFF

j_call: TRBJ2-3
v_call: TRBV18
cdr3_aa: CASSPGAGNTDTQYF

j_call: TRBJ2-3
v_call: TRBV12-5
cdr3_aa: CASGLVLGTDTQYF

j_call: TRBJ1-3
v_call: TRBV5-1
cdr3_aa: CASSFTAGAGNTIYF